The T cell receptor (beta chain) under discussion was sequenced for a study of response to subunit inactivated influenza vaccine. Notes on the study in general: Authors suggested each seasonal flu vaccination may recruit only limited numbers of new T cells.

TCRdb re-called the RT-PCR reads through MiXCR, storing one row per CDR3 protein. Of around 530,000 distinct CDR3 sequences in the sample, 16% were seen once. Germline CDR1 SQVTM, CDR2 ANQGSEA. The CDR3 covers 14 residues. The ends were cut back, 5 bases at V and 6 bases at J, with 18 bases in the middle. Notes on this clonotype: The target antigen is unknown.

The V call is TRBV29-1, the J call TRBJ2-3; the D gene is possibly TRBD1 (5 bases). This sequence originates from a man in his fifties or sixties who received an inactivated influenza vaccine. The sequencing here drew on CD4+ T cells sorted from PBMCs, taken 23 months after vaccination. The CDR3 region has the DNA TGCAGCGTTCCACAGGCCCGCCACGGGGATACGCAGTATTTT. It is translated as CSVPQARHGDTQYF.